These 17 T cell receptor beta chains were all obtained from the same sample, sequenced in a study of OX40 agonist ivuxolimab in advanced cancers. Library prep was done by the immunoSEQ multiplex PCR assay. The table was pulled from immuneACCESS by TCRdb, which kept in-frame rearrangements only. Such tables lose some clones; where checked, under half of the loss comes from unresolved V genes, and the rest has no known cause. This sample has 60,000 to 75,000 clones in its table, and 91% of those were observed once. The ten largest account for 0.85% to 1.2% of the sample. The sample was CD4+ or CD8+ T cells sorted from blood, taken in a trial of the OX40 agonist ivuxolimab. These receptors all stem from an adult with an advanced solid tumor such as melanoma, head and neck, liver or kidney cancer.

V is TRBV14 and J is TRBJ2-2, with a possible D match to TRBD2 (6 bases). Trimming removed 2 bases at V and 5 bases at J, with 12 bases between. The germline V gene encodes CDR1 SGHDN and CDR2 FVKESK. CDR3 length: 15 residues. CDR3 sequence reads: CASSQIGGETGELFF. CDR3 nucleotides: TGTGCCAGCAGCCAAATCGGGGGAGAAACCGGGGAGCTGTTTTTT. Full variable domain (outside the CDR3, taken from reference TRBV14 and TRBJ2-2): EAGVTQFPSHSVIEKGQTVTLRCDPISGHDNLYWYRRVMGKEIKFLLHFVKESKQDESGMPNNRFLAERTGGTYSTLKVQPAELEDSGVYFCASSQIGGETGELFFGEGSRLTVL.

The V and J genes are TRBV5-1 and TRBJ1-6; a possible D gene is TRBD1 (5 bases). In germline, CDR1 is SGHRS, CDR2 YFSETQ. The germline V and J ends were trimmed by 0 bases and 7 bases, with 14 bases remaining between them. The CDR3 spans 16 residues. The chain's CDR3 is CASSLEGQGDNSPLHF. The CDR3, as DNA: TGCGCCAGCAGCTTGGAAGGGCAGGGAGACAATTCACCCCTCCACTTT.

The chain is built from TRBV7-2 and TRBJ2-5; D uncertain. Germline CDR1 and CDR2: SGHTA and FQGNSA. The CDR3 totals 15 residues. Trimming cost V 1 base and J 3 bases, with 12 bases left between them. The CDR3 DNA is TGTGCCAGCAGCTTAGGTCTGGCTACAGAAGAGACCCAGTACTTC. Translated, it gives CASSLGLATEETQYF. Supplemented by reference TRBV7-2 and TRBJ2-5, the full variable domain reads GAGVSQSPSNKVTEKGKDVELRCDPISGHTALYWYRQSLGQGLEFLIYFQGNSAPDKSGLPSDRFSAERTGGSVSTLTIQRTQQEDSAVYLCASSLGLATEETQYFGPGTRLLVL.

The chain combines TRBV11-3 with TRBJ1-2; D is undetermined. The V gene lost 3 bases and the J gene lost 2 bases, with 4 bases spanning the gap. Per germline, CDR1 SGHNT and CDR2 YENEEA. This CDR3 spans 12 amino acids. CDR3 sequence (DNA): TGTGCCAGCAGCTTTTCCAACTATGGCTACACCTTC. It yields the protein CASSFSNYGYTF.

The chain couples TRBV5-1 to TRBJ2-7, with 8 bases that match TRBD1. Losses at the gene ends were 4 bases for V and 5 bases for J; bases not matched to a gene: 14. CDR1 is SGHRS, CDR2 YFSETQ, per germline. The CDR3 has 16 amino acids. The CDR3 DNA reads TGCGCCAGCAGCGCGTATACCGGGACAGGTATAAACGAGCAGTACTTC. Its translation: CASSAYTGTGINEQYF.

The J gene is TRBJ2-7, the V gene TRBV18, with D maybe TRBD1 (6 bases). Germline V gene lookup returns CDR1 KGHSH and CDR2 LQKENI. V was cut by 4 bases and J by 2 bases, with 12 bases left in between. The CDR3 sequence is 14 residues long. The CDR3 protein is CASSQTGDAYEQYF. The CDR3 bases are TGTGCCAGCTCACAGACAGGCGATGCCTACGAGCAGTACTTC.

This clone was observed once. The CDR3 loop is CASSPQGDTIYF. CDR3 nucleotides: TGTGCCAGCTCACCACAGGGGGACACCATATATTTT. The chain couples TRBV18 to TRBJ1-3, with D possibly being TRBD1 (6 bases). The V end was cut by 1 base, the J end by 8 bases, with 6 bases between. The CDR3 contains 12 residues. From germline, CDR1 is KGHSH and CDR2 LQKENI.

The chain carries TRBV18 and TRBJ2-3, with D unresolved. Germline CDR1 reads KGHSH; CDR2 reads LQKENI. The CDR3 has 14 amino acids. V lost 0 bases and J 2 bases, leaving 6 bases between the germline ends. For the CDR3, the DNA is TGTGCCAGCTCACCACCCTCCATCACAGATACGCAGTATTTT. Translated, it gives CASSPPSITDTQYF.

This clone was seen once. The V call is TRBV9, the J call TRBJ1-1; 12 nucleotides align to TRBD1. The CDR3 sequence is 18 residues long. Germline lookup yields CDR1 SGDLS and CDR2 YYNGEE. Trimming cost V 4 bases and J 2 bases; bases outside gene matches: 12. The CDR3 region is CASSLHFGDRGQNTEAFF. CDR3 nucleotide sequence: TGTGCCAGCAGCCTCCATTTCGGGGACAGGGGGCAAAACACTGAAGCTTTCTTT.

This clone came up once. CDR3 sequence reads: CATKTAISASNEKLFF. CDR3 DNA sequence: TGTGCCACAAAGACCGCTATCAGCGCTTCCAATGAAAAACTGTTTTTT. The chain recombines TRBV15 with TRBJ1-4; D is uncertain. The ends were cut back, 9 bases at V and 5 bases at J, with 22 bases in the middle. CDR1 and CDR2 (germline): LNHNV, YYDKDF (reference sequence). The CDR3 consists of 16 residues.

CDR3 DNA: TGTGCCAGCAGCCAGGGGGTGGGGCAGTTCTTC. It translates to CASSQGVGQFF. The chain combines TRBV5-6 with TRBJ2-1; 7 nucleotides match TRBD1. The CDR3 totals 11 residues. Looked up from germline, CDR1 is SGHDT and CDR2 is YYEEEE. Trimming at V came to 4 bases and at J to 12 bases, leaving 4 bases not matched to a gene. The full variable domain, in which reference TRBV5-6 and TRBJ2-1 provide the parts outside the CDR3, is DAGVTQSPTHLIKTRGQQVTLRCSPKSGHDTVSWYQQALGQGPQFIFQYYEEEERQRGNFPDRFSGHQFPNYSSELNVNALLLGDSALYLCASSQGVGQFFGPGTRLTVL.

The V call is TRBV19, the J call TRBJ1-4, with D unclear. Trimming removed 5 bases at V and 0 bases at J, with 4 bases between. This CDR3 comprises 13 residues. CDR1 LNHDA and CDR2 SQIVND come from the germline V gene (reference sequence). This chain's CDR3 is CASSGSTNEKLFF. In DNA, the CDR3 is TGTGCCAGTAGTGGCTCAACTAATGAAAAACTGTTTTTT.

Details on this clone: At one boundary the junction diverges from the germline segment, which might be a read error. The chain combines TRBV7-7 with TRBJ2-5; D is ambiguous. Germline V lookup: CDR1 SSHAT, CDR2 FNYEAQ (reference sequence). The CDR3 is made up of 15 amino acids. The CDR3 DNA is TGTGCTAGCAGCTTATCGGACGTTTATGTAGAGACCCAGTACTTC. Amino acids: CASSLSDVYVETQYF.

CDR3 sequence (DNA): TGTGCCAGTAGTATGGGCAGCCCTAAAGAGACCCAGTACTTC. Translation gives CASSMGSPKETQYF. The chain recombines TRBV19 with TRBJ2-5, with D hard to call. Trimming shortened V by 3 bases and J by 3 bases, and 11 bases separated the two germline ends. The CDR3 extends over 14 amino acids. CDR1 and CDR2 from the germline V gene are LNHDA and SQIVND (reference sequence).

The V and J genes are TRBV5-1 and TRBJ2-5; D possibly corresponds to TRBD1 (5 bases). The CDR3 extends over 14 amino acids. V lost 5 bases and J 5 bases, leaving 16 bases between the germline ends. Germline V gene lookup returns CDR1 SGHRS and CDR2 YFSETQ. As DNA, the CDR3 is TGCGCCAGCAGGGGGCCAACCCGTGGGGAGACCCAGTACTTC. It codes for CASRGPTRGETQYF.

CDR3 DNA: TGTGCCAGCTCACCATTAGGGACAGGAGGACGGTACGAGCAGTACTTC. This translates into CASSPLGTGGRYEQYF. The chain employs TRBV18 and TRBJ2-7; 8 bases fit TRBD1. Unmatched junction bases numbered 10, after V lost 2 bases and J lost 4 bases. The CDR3 is made up of 16 amino acids. CDR1 and CDR2 from the germline V gene are KGHSH and LQKENI.

This chain joins TRBV7-8 and TRBJ1-4, with unresolved D. V shed 5 bases and J shed 10 bases, with 14 bases lying between them. Germline assignment: CDR1 SGHVS and CDR2 FQNEAQ. The CDR3 is made up of 13 amino acids. CDR3 nucleotide sequence: TGTGCCAGCAGCCAAAATTCCTTCGGAAAACTGTTTTTT. It codes for CASSQNSFGKLFF.